Given below is one T cell receptor beta chain in context. This clone occurred a few times. Its antigen has not been determined. No much larger clone exists at a distance of one base, and base qualities are not known. This entry is derived from a study of blood T cell repertoires in COVID-19 (dated by TCRdb to between 2020 and 2021). About the investigation overall: Samples covering the acute and convalescent phases of COVID-19 were provided by collaborators in the United States, Italy and Spain. The material from the prospective study consisted of cDNA or gDNA derived from T cells, B-cell-depleted T cells, or PBMCs. The dataset comprised deeply sampled blood TCRbeta repertoires from subjects exposed to, actively infected with, or recovered from COVID-19. A freely available public database, intended as a resource for researchers studying the immune response to SARS-CoV-2, is where the repertoires were released. The samples were drawn from two sources: the first 160 participants of the ongoing ImmuneRACE study, and approximately 1,300 subjects contributed by 6 global collaborators. A de-identified subject ID, COVID-19 status, age in years and sex were almost always included in the sample metadata. Where available, HLA class I and class II types were taken from metadata supplied by the sample provider and were not determined by assay-based typing.

The immunoSEQ Assay, a bias-controlled multiplex PCR, was used to amplify TCRbeta CDR3 regions from genomic DNA. On the authors' methods: Within the assay, amplification of reference gene primers was used to estimate how many nucleated cells each sample contained. Sequence reads were collapsed and filtered to measure the absolute abundance of every unique TCRbeta CDR3 rearrangement. For each sample, productive Simpson clonality was calculated as the square root of Simpson's diversity index across productive rearrangements. This immuneACCESS table, as held by TCRdb, lists in-frame sequences with V and J called but not all clones. Of the missing ones, under half trace to an unresolved V gene in checked studies; the others have no known cause. V and J calls and clone size are given by that table; D and trimming were obtained from the DNA. The sample data list under 550,000 clones, and roughly 90% of these were observed just once. The ten largest clones add up to roughly 0.78% of the sample.

Broader findings and caveats from the paper: The amount of clinical and demographic metadata varied by source and participant and was provided uncurated.

At one collaborating source in Seattle, patients were enrolled during active infection and were followed longitudinally through the course of disease. The collaborating institutions used their own protocols to collect whole blood in K2EDTA tubes. For TCRbeta analysis, collaborator samples were shipped as frozen whole blood, as isolated PBMCs, or as DNA extracted from either sample type. Relative to germline, V is missing 4 bases and J is missing 3 bases, with 6 bases of the junction outside any gene match. The germline V gene supplies CDR1 LGHNA and CDR2 YNFKEQ. The CDR3 sequence holds 16 residues, the cysteine and phenylalanine included. Only CDR3 DNA remains: 48 bases, in frame from the first base.

The specimen sequenced was peripheral blood. The sequence is built from TRBV4-2 and TRBJ1-6, with TRBD1 matching 7 junction bases. This sequence was found in a man aged 18-30 years with COVID-19, enrolled during active disease. The CDR3 region has the sequence CASSPNRGNYNSPLHF. The DNA sequence is TGTGCCAGCAGCCCAAACAGGGGTAACTATAATTCACCCCTCCACTTT.